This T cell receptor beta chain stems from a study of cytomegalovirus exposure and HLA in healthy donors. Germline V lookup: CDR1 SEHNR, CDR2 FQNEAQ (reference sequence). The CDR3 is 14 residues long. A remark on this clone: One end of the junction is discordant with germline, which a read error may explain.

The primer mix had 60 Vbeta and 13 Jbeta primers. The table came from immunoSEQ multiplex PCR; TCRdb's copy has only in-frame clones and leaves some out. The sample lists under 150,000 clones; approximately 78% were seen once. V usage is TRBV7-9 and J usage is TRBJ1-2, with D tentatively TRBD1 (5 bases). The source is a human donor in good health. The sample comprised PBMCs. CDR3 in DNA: TGTTCCAGCAGCACACAAGAGACAGTCTATGGCTACACCTTC. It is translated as CSSSTQETVYGYTF. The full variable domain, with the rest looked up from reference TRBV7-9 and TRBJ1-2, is DTGVSQNPRHKITKRGQNVTFRCDPISEHNRLYWYRQTLGQGPEFLTYFQNEAQLEKSRLLSDRFSAERPKGSFSTLEIQRTEQGDSAMYLCSSSTQETVYGYTFGSGTRLTVV.